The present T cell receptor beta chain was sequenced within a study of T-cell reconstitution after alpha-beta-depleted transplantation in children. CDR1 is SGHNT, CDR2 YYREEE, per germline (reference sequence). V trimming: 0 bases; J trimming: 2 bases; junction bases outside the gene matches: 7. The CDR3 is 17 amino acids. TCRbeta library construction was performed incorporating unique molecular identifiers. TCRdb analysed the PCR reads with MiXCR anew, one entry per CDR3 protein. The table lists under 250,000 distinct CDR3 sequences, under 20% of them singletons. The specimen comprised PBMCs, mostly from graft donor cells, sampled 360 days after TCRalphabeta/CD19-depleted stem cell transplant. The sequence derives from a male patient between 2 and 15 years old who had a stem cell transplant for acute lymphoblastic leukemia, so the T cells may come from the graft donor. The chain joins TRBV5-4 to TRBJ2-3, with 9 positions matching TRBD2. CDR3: CASSLALAGANTDTQYF. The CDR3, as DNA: TGTGCCAGCAGCTTGGCCTTAGCGGGGGCGAACACAGATACGCAGTATTTT.